Below are 11 T cell receptor beta chains sequenced from a single sample in a study of T cell changes during pregnancy in multiple sclerosis. Profiling relied on immunoSEQ multiplex PCR, and the TCRdb table lists in-frame clones only, not all of them. This table holds around 77,000 clones, 91% found once. The sample consisted of peripheral blood, taken in the third trimester of pregnancy. Receptors originate from a female donor in good health, enrolled as a control in a pregnancy study.

V is TRBV16 and J is TRBJ2-2; D unclear. CDR1 and CDR2 from the germline V gene are KGHSY and FQNENV. V lost 0 bases and J 2 bases, leaving 10 bases between the germline ends. This CDR3 region has 16 residues. The CDR3 DNA reads TGTGCCAGCAGCCAATCGGCTCAAATCAACACCGGGGAGCTGTTTTTT. The encoded protein is CASSQSAQINTGELFF.

The rearrangement uses TRBV6-5 and TRBJ1-3, with D maybe TRBD1 (5 bases). The V gene lost 2 bases and the J gene lost 0 bases, with 11 bases spanning the gap. CDR1 and CDR2 from the germline V gene are MNHEY and SVGAGI. CDR3 length: 16 amino acids. CDR3 loop: CASSYGADFSGNTIYF. In nucleotides, the CDR3 is TGTGCCAGCAGTTACGGGGCCGATTTCTCTGGAAACACCATATATTTT.

The rearrangement uses TRBV5-5 and TRBJ2-7, with D hard to call. This CDR3 comprises 12 residues. Germline CDR1 SGHKS, CDR2 YYEKEE (reference sequence). Trimming cost V 0 bases and J 2 bases, with 3 bases left between them. DNA for the CDR3: TGTGCCAGCAGCTTGGGAGCCTACGAGCAGTACTTC. Protein sequence: CASSLGAYEQYF.

The chain has TRBV9 and TRBJ1-2; D ambiguous. The CDR3 sequence is 15 residues long. Germline lookup yields CDR1 SGDLS and CDR2 YYNGEE. With 0 bases removed from V and 4 bases from J, the gap between germline ends came to 13 bases. CDR3 DNA sequence: TGTGCCAGCAGCGTAGTAGGCAGGTTCCCCTATGGCTACACCTTC. Amino acid sequence: CASSVVGRFPYGYTF.

This chain joins TRBV5-5 and TRBJ2-3; the D gene is possibly TRBD2 (6 bases). The V end was cut by 4 bases, the J end by 1 base, with 19 bases between. CDR3 length equals 17 residues. CDR1 and CDR2 from the germline V gene are SGHKS and YYEKEE (reference sequence). CDR3 sequence reads: CASSPGGRSSGTDTQYF. The CDR3 bases are TGTGCCAGCAGCCCGGGTGGGAGGTCTAGCGGCACAGATACGCAGTATTTT.

The genes are TRBV7-9 and TRBJ1-5; TRBD1 might be the D (6 bases). The germline V and J ends were trimmed by 1 base and 7 bases, with 8 bases remaining between them. The CDR3 has 13 residues. Germline assignment: CDR1 SEHNR and CDR2 FQNEAQ (reference sequence). The CDR3 DNA is TGTGCCAGCAGCTTAGATGGGGGCCAGCCCCAGCATTTT. Amino acids: CASSLDGGQPQHF.

In its sample, this clone was seen once. The gene calls are TRBV9 and TRBJ2-1; D ambiguous. The germline V and J ends were trimmed by 2 bases and 4 bases, with 10 bases remaining between them. This CDR3 is 14 amino acids long. Germline CDR1 SGDLS, CDR2 YYNGEE. This CDR3 reads CASSVGRPYNEQFF. In DNA form, the CDR3 reads TGTGCCAGCAGCGTGGGCAGGCCTTACAATGAGCAGTTCTTC.

The J gene is TRBJ1-1, the V gene TRBV14, with D tentatively TRBD1 (5 bases). Trimming shortened V by 3 bases and J by 6 bases, and 17 bases separated the two germline ends. The CDR3 is 15 amino acids. CDR1 and CDR2 (germline): SGHDN, FVKESK. The CDR3 loop is CASSQAGRLRAEAFF. The CDR3 DNA reads TGTGCCAGCAGCCAGGCAGGGAGGCTCCGGGCTGAAGCTTTCTTT.

This clone was recorded a few times. The rearrangement links TRBV7-8 to TRBJ1-1; the match to TRBD1 covers 7 bases. The CDR3 covers 13 residues. Trimming removed 5 bases from V and 2 bases from J; junction bases left unmatched: 2. CDR1 and CDR2 (germline): SGHVS, FQNEAQ. Here the CDR3 DNA reads TGTGCCAGCAGCCGGGACAGCAACACTGAAGCTTTCTTT. Amino acids: CASSRDSNTEAFF.

The chain carries TRBV14 and TRBJ2-3; the D gene is possibly TRBD2 (7 bases). The CDR3 covers 18 residues. The germline CDR1 and CDR2 sequences are SGHDN and FVKESK. Trimming removed 3 bases at V and 0 bases at J, with 19 bases between. The CDR3 region is CASSQGLGGPVSTDTQYF. DNA for the CDR3: TGTGCCAGCAGCCAGGGTCTCGGGGGGCCCGTTAGCACAGATACGCAGTATTTT.

V usage is TRBV15 and J usage is TRBJ1-1; D is uncertain. Germline CDR1 is LNHNV and CDR2 is YYDKDF (reference sequence). Trimming removed 0 bases at V and 0 bases at J, with 11 bases between. There are 16 residues in the CDR3. CDR3 residues: CATSRELGSLNTEAFF. For the CDR3, the DNA is TGTGCCACCAGCAGAGAGTTGGGCAGCCTGAACACTGAAGCTTTCTTT.